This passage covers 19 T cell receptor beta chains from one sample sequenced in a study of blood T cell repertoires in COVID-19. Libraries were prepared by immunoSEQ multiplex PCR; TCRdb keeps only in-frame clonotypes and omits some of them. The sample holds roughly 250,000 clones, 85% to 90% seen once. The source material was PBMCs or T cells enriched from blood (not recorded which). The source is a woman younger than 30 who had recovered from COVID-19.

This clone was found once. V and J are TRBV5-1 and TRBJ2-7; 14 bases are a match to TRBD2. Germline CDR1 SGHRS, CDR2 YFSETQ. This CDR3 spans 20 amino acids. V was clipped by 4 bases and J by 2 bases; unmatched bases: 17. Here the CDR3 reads CASSHSFPGLAGAVPYEQYF. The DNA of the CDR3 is TGCGCCAGCAGCCATTCCTTCCCGGGACTAGCGGGGGCCGTACCCTACGAGCAGTACTTC.

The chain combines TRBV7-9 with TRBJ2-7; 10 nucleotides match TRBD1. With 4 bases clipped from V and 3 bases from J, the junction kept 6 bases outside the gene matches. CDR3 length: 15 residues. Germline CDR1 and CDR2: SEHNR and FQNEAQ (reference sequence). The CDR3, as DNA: TGTGCCAGCAGCTCGCCGGGACAGGGGATCTACGAGCAGTACTTC. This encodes CASSSPGQGIYEQYF.

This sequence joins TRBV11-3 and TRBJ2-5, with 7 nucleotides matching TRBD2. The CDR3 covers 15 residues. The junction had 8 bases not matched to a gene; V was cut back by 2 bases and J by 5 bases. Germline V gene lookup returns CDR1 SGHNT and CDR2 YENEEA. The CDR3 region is CASSLRGEGRETQYF. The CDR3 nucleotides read TGTGCCAGCAGCTTACGCGGGGAGGGTCGGGAGACCCAGTACTTC.

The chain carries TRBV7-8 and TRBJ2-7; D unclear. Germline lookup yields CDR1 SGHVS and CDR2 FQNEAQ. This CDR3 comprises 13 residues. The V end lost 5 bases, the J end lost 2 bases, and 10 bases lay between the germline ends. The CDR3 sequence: CASSHQDPYEQYF. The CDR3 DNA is TGTGCCAGCAGCCACCAGGATCCCTACGAGCAGTACTTC.

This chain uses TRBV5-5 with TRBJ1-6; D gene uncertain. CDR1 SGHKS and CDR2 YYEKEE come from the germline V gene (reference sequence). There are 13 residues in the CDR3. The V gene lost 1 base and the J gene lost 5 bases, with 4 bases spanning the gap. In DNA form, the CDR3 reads TGTGCCAGCAGCTTGATCGATAATTCACCCCTCCACTTT. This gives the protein CASSLIDNSPLHF.

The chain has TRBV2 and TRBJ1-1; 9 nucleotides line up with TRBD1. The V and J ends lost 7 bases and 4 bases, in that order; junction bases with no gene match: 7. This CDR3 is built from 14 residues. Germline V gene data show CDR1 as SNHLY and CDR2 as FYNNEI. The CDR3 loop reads CASTKGQGGTEAFF. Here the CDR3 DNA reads TGTGCCAGCACCAAGGGACAGGGTGGCACTGAAGCTTTCTTT.

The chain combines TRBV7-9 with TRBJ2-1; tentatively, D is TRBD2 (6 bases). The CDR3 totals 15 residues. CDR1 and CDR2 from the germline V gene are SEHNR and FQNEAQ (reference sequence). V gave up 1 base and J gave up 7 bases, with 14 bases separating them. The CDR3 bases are TGTGCCAGCAGCTTAGTGCGGGGATTGAGTAATGAGCAGTTCTTC. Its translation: CASSLVRGLSNEQFF.

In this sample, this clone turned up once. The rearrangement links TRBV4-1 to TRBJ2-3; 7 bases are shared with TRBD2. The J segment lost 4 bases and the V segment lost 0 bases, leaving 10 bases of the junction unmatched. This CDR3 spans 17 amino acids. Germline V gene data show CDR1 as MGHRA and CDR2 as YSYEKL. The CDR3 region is CASSQDSGGLKADTQYF. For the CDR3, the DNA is TGCGCCAGCAGCCAAGATTCGGGGGGATTGAAGGCAGATACGCAGTATTTT.

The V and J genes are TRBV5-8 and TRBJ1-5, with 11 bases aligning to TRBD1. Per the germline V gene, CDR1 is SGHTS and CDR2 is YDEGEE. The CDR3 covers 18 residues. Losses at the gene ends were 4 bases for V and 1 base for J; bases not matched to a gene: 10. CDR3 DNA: TGTGCCAGCAGCGTGTTCTGGACAGGGGGCATGAGCAATCAGCCCCAGCATTTT. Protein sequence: CASSVFWTGGMSNQPQHF. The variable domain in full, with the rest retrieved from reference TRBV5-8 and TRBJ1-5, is EAGVTQSPTHLIKTRGQQATLRCSPISGHTSVYWYQQALGLGLQFLLWYDEGEERNRGNFPPRFSGRQFPNYSSELNVNALELEDSALYLCASSVFWTGGMSNQPQHFGDGTRLSIL.

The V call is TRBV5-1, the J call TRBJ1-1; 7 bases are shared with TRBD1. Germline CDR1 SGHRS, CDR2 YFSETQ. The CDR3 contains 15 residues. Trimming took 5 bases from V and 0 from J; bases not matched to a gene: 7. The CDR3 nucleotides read TGCGCCAGCAGGTCCGGGACAGTTCTGAACACTGAAGCTTTCTTT. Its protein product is CASRSGTVLNTEAFF.

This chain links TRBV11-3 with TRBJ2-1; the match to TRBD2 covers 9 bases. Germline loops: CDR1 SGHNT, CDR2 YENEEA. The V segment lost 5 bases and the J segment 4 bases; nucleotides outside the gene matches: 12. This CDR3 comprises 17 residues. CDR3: CASSPGLGGGAYNEQFF. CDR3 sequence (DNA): TGTGCCAGCAGCCCTGGACTTGGCGGGGGGGCTTACAATGAGCAGTTCTTC.

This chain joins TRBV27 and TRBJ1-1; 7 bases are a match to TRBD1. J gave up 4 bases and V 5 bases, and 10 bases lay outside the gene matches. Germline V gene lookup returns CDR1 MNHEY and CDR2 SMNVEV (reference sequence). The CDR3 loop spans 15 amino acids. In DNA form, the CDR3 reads TGTGCCAGCAGTCCCCGACAGGGCTGGGTCACTGAAGCTTTCTTT. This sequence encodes CASSPRQGWVTEAFF.

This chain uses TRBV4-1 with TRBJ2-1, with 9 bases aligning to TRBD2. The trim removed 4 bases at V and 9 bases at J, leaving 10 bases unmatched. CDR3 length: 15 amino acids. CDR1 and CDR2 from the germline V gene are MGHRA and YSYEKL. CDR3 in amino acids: CASSPRGAGGREQFF. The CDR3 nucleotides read TGCGCCAGCAGCCCCAGGGGGGCGGGGGGGCGTGAGCAGTTCTTC.

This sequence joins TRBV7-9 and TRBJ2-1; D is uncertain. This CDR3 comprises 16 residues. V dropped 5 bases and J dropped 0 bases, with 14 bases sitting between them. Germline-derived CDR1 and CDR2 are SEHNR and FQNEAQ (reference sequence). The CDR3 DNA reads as TGTGCCAGCAGCGGCCCGTCAATCAGCTCCTACAATGAGCAGTTCTTC. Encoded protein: CASSGPSISSYNEQFF.

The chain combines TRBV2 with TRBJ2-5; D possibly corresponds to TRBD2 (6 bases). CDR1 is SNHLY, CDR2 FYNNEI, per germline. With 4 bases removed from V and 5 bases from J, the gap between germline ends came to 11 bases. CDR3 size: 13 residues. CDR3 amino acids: CASSVGGEETQYF. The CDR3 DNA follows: TGTGCCAGCAGTGTTGGAGGGGAGGAGACCCAGTACTTC.

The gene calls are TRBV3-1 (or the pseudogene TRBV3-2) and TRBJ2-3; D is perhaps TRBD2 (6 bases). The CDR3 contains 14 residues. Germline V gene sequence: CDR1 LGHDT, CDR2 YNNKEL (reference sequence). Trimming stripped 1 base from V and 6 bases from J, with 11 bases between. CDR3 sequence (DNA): TGTGCCAGCAGCCAAGGGACTATTTCGGATACGCAGTATTTT. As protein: CASSQGTISDTQYF.

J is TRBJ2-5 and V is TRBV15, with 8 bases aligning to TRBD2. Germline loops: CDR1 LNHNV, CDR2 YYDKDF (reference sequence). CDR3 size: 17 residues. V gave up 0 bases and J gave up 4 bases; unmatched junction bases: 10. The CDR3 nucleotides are TGTGCCACCAGCAGAGATGCGGCGGGGGGTTGGGGAGAGACCCAGTACTTC. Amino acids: CATSRDAAGGWGETQYF.

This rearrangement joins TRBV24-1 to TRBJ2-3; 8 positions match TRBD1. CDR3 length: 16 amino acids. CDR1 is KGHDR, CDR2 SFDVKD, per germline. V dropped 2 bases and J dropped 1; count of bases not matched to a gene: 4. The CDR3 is CATSDSDRVGTDTQYF. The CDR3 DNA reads TGTGCCACCAGTGATTCGGACAGGGTCGGCACAGATACGCAGTATTTT.

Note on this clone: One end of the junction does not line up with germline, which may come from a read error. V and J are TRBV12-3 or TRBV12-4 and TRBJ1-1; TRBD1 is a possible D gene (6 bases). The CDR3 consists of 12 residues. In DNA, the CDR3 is TGTGCCAGCAGTTTAGCGGTACAGGGCGTGACCTTC. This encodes CASSLAVQGVTF.